This T cell receptor beta chain was retrieved from a study of blood T cells in healthy people across ages (dated by TCRdb to the mid-2010s). About the study as a whole: In model experiments, template switching captured roughly one uniquely barcoded TCR beta cDNA molecule for every two T cells. Using deep sequencing normalized with unique cDNA molecular identifiers, the study measured how TCR beta repertoire diversity changes with age. Donors were grouped into four age groups: young (average 16 years), middle-aged (39), aged (62) and long-lived (less than 85). To avoid experimental bias, donors of different ages were spread randomly across the sequencing lanes. Two additional independent replicas of 1 million unique cDNA reads from the same blood draw were analyzed for two donors (one aged 18 to 30 and one aged 80 or older). Results and caveats for the whole study, not just this receptor: Because donor CMV infection status was unknown, age-related changes in expanded clonotypes were potentially confounded. Estimates of total diversity based on one million sequenced T cells were considered lower bounds and underestimates. Observed TCR beta diversity per million T cells fell roughly linearly with age, and a significant reduction was already apparent by age about 43. Because profiling used bulk unsorted PBMCs, naive and antigen-experienced compartments could not be compared conclusively. Compared with the aged group, more naive CD4+ T cells, fewer expanded clones and increased TCR diversity were shown by the long-lived group, suggesting age selection. A strong correlation was found between observed TCR beta diversity and the percentage of naive T cells measured by flow cytometry.

CDR1 and CDR2 are drawn from the germline V gene (reference sequence): LGHDT, YNNKEL. The trim is 0 bases for V and 4 bases for J, with a gap of 10 bases between the germline ends. From the cysteine through the phenylalanine, the CDR3 covers 15 amino acids. Here the CDR3 DNA is all that survives: 45 bases in frame from base 1. The donors were under 40 Caucasian individuals from Russia, aged 6 to 90 years, who were systemically healthy. Each donor gave approximately 9.4 milliliters of peripheral blood, drawn into EDTA-treated Vacutainer tubes. PBMCs were isolated by Ficoll-Paque density-gradient centrifugation, with at least 7 million obtained per sample. Trizol reagent was used to extract total RNA from the PBMCs, yielding at least 6 micrograms per sample. For every donor, an aliquot of PBMCs went through flow cytometry to measure the percentages of naive CD45RAhigh/CD27high T cells. Library generation was performed with 5' RACE. Reads for this sample came from an Illumina HiSeq 2500. A second PCR of roughly 7 to 11 cycles was run with a J-beta primer mix and a sample-barcoded 5' primer. Each TCR beta cDNA molecule received a unique molecular identifier from a template-switch 5' adaptor carrying 12 random nucleotides. Each sample yielded at least 2.5 million CDR3-containing paired-end reads. First-strand cDNA was synthesized from all RNA with the Mint cDNA synthesis kit, primed by a TRBC-specific oligonucleotide. Following uracil-DNA glycosylase treatment, all cDNA underwent a first 18-cycle PCR with the universal primers M1SS and BC2_uni_R. The authors' pipeline ran thus. For normalization, 1 million high-quality reads, each with a distinct molecular identifier, were randomly selected from each sample. Instead of being binned into consensus sequences, reads that shared molecular identifiers were thrown out. MiTCR, set to a Q25 quality threshold and the strictest error-elimination algorithm, was used for CDR3 identification, clonotype clustering and error correction. A nonparametric unseen species model using Euler transformation provided a lower-bound estimate of total TCR beta diversity. TCRdb took the public reads, trimmed them with fastp at Q25, ran MiXCR for clone calling and kept in-frame beta chains. Merged by CDR3 protein, the rows form single entries marked with the most common genes and DNA. TCRdb, rather than the study authors, made the V and J calls. The sample has about 730,000 distinct CDR3 sequences on record, roughly two fifths of them singletons. 20% to 25% of the sample is taken by the ten largest.

The table lists this clonotype with a few counts. Its antigen remains undetermined. Per-base qualities were not stored, and no clone one base away is much larger. Sample: blood. The chain joins TRBV3-1 to TRBJ1-5; a tentative D match to TRBD1 spans 5 bases. The receptor was derived from a woman aged 55-69 years in good health. The CDR3 region has the sequence CASSQDLGANQPQHF. The sequenced DNA is TGTGCCAGCAGCCAAGATCTCGGGGCGAATCAGCCCCAGCATTTT.